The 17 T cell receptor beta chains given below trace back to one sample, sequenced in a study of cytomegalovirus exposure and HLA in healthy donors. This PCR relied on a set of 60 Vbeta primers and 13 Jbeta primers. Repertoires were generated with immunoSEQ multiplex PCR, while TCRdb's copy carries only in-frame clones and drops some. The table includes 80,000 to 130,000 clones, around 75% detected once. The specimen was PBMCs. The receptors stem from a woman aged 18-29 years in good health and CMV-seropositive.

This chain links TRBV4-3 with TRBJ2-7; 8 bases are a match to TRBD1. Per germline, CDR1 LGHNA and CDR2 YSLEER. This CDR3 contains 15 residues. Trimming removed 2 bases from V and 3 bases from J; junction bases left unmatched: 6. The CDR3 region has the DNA TGCGCCAGCAGCCAAAAAGGACAGGGTGACTACGAGCAGTACTTC. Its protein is CASSQKGQGDYEQYF.

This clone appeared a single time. The CDR3 sequence is CASSGGQVRTMRQFF. In nucleotides, the CDR3 is TGTGCCAGCAGCGGAGGACAGGTCCGGACAATGAGGCAGTTCTTC. J is TRBJ2-1 and V is TRBV6-5; 7 bases agree with TRBD1. The CDR3 totals 15 residues. Germline trimming cut 6 bases from V and 12 bases from J; bases unmatched to any gene: 17. Germline CDR1 is MNHEY and CDR2 is SVGAGI.

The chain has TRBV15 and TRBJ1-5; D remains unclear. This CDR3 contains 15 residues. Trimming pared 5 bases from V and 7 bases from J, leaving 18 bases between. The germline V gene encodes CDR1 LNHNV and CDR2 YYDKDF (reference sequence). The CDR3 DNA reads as TGTGCCACCAGCGCCTTGGAGGTTTGGATCCAGCCCCAGCATTTT. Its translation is CATSALEVWIQPQHF.

For the CDR3, the DNA is TGTGCCAGCAGCTCATACAGGGGTTCCTACAATGAGCAGTTCTTC. Residues: CASSSYRGSYNEQFF. This chain uses TRBV11-2 with TRBJ2-1, with 7 positions matching TRBD1. The CDR3 runs to 15 residues. Germline CDR1 reads SGHAT; CDR2 reads FQNNGV. V lost 4 bases, J lost 1 base, and 4 bases stayed unmatched.

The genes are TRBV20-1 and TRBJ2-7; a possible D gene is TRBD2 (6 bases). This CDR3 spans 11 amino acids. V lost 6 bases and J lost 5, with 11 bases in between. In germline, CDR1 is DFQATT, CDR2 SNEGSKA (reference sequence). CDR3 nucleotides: TGCAGTGCAAACCGGGAGAACGAGCAGTACTTC. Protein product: CSANRENEQYF.

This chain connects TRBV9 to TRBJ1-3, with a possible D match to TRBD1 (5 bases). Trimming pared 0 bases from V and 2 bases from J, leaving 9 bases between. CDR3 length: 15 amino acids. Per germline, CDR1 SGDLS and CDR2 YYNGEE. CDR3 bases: TGTGCCAGCAGCGTAGAAGGGGCCACTGGAAACACCATATATTTT. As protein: CASSVEGATGNTIYF.

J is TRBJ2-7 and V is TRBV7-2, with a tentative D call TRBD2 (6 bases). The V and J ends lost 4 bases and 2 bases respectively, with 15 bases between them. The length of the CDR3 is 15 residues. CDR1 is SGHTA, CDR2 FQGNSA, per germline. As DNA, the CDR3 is TGTGCCAGCAGCTCTGGGAGGTCCCAACCCTACGAGCAGTACTTC. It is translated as CASSSGRSQPYEQYF.

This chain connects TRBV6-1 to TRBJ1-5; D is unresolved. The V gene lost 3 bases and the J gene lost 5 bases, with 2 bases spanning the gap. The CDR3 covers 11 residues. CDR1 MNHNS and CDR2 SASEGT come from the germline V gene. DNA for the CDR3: TGTGCCAGCAGTGACGATCAGCCCCAGCATTTT. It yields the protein CASSDDQPQHF.

The CDR3 DNA sequence: TGTGCCAGCAGCTCCATGGGACAGGCGAACACTGAAGCTTTCTTT. Translation gives CASSSMGQANTEAFF. J is TRBJ1-1 and V is TRBV7-3; TRBD1 agrees at 8 bases. The CDR3 spans 15 residues. CDR1 and CDR2 from the germline V gene are SGHTA and FQGTGA. V was clipped by 4 bases and J by 1 base; unmatched bases: 5.

In DNA form, the CDR3 reads TGCAGCGTTGAAGAGGGGAGGAATCAGCCCCAGCATTTT. As protein: CSVEEGRNQPQHF. The gene calls are TRBV29-1 and TRBJ1-5; D is unresolved. The CDR3 sequence is 13 residues long. Trimming removed 0 bases from V and 4 bases from J, with 7 bases in between. Germline CDR1 SQVTM, CDR2 ANQGSEA.

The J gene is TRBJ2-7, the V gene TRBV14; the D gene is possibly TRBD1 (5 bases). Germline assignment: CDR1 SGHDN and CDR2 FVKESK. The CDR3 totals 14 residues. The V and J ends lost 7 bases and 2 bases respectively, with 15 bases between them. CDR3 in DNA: TGTGCCAGCAATGTTTTGGGGCAGCCCTACGAGCAGTACTTC. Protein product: CASNVLGQPYEQYF.

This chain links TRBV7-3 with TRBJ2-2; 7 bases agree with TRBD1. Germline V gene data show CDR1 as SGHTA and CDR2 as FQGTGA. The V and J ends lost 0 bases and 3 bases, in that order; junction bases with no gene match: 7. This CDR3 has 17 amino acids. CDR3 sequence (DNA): TGTGCCAGCAGCTTAACGGTCAGGGGGAGTTACACCGGGGAGCTGTTTTTT. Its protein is CASSLTVRGSYTGELFF.

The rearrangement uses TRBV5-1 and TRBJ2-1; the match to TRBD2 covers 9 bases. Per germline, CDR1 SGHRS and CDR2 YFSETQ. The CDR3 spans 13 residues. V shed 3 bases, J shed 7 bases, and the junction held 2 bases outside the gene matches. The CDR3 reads CASSSSGINEQFF. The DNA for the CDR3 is TGCGCCAGCAGCTCTAGCGGGATTAATGAGCAGTTCTTC.

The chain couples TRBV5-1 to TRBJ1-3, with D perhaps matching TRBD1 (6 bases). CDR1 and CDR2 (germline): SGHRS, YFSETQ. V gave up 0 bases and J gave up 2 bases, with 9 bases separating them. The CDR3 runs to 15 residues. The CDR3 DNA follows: TGCGCCAGCAGCTTGGATGGACAGCCTGGAAACACCATATATTTT. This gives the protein CASSLDGQPGNTIYF.

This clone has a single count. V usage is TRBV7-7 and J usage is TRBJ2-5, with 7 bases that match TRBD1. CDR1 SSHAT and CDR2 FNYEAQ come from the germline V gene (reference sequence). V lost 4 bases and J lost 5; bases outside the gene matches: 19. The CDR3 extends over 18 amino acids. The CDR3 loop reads CASSSGGPGSEGMETQYF. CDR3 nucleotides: TGTGCCAGCAGCTCAGGGGGACCGGGCTCCGAAGGGATGGAGACCCAGTACTTC.

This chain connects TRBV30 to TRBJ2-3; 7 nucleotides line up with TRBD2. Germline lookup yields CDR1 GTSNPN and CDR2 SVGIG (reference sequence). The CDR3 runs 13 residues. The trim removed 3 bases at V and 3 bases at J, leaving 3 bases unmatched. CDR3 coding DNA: TGTGCCTGGAGCTTCGGGGGGACAGATACGCAGTATTTT. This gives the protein CAWSFGGTDTQYF.

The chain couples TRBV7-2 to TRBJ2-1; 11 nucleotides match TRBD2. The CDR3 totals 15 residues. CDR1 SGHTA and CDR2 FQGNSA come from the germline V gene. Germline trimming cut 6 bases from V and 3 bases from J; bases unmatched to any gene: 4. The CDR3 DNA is TGTGCCAGCAGGCTAACTAGCGGGAGCTACAATGAGCAGTTCTTC. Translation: CASRLTSGSYNEQFF.